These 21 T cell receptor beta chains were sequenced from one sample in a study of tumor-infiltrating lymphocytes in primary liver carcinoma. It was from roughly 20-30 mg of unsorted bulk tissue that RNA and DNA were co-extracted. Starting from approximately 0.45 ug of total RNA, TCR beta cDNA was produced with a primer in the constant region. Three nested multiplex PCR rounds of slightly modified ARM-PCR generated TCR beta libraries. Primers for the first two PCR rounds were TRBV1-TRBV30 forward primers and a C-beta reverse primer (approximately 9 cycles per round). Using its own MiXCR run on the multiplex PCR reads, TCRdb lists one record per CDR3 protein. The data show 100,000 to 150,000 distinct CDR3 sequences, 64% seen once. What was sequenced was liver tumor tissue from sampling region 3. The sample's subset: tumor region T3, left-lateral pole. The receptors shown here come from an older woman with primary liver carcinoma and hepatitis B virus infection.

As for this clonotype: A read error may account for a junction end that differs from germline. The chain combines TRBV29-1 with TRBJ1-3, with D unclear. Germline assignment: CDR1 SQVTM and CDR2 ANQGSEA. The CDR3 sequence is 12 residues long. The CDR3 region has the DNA TGCAGCGTCGGCGAGCATGGAGACACCATATATTTT. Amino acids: CSVGEHGDTIYF.

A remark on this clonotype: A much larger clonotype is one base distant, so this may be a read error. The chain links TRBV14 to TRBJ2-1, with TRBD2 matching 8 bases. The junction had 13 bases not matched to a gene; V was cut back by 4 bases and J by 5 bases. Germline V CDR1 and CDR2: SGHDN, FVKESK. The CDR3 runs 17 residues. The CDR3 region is CASSPTGGPSVDNEQFF. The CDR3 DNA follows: TGTGCCAGCAGCCCAACGGGAGGGCCCAGTGTGGACAATGAGCAGTTCTTC.

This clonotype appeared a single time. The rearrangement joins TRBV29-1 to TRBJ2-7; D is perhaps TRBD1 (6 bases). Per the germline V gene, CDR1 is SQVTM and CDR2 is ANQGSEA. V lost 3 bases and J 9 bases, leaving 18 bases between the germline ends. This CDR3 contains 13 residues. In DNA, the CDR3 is TGCAGCGTTGATGACGGGACATGGGCCTGGCAGTACTTC. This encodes CSVDDGTWAWQYF.

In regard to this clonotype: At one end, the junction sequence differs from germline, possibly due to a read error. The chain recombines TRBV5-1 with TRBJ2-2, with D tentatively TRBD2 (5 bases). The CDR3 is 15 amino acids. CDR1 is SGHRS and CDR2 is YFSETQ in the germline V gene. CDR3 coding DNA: TGCGCCAGCAGCTTGGTACAGTCGAACACCGGGGAGCTGCTTTTT. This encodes CASSLVQSNTGELLF.

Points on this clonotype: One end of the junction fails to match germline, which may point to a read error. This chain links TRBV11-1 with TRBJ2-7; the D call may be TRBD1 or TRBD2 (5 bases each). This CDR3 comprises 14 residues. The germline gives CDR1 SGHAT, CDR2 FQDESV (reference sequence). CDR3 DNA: TGTGCCAGCAGCTTACACCTCGGGGCCCACGAGCAGTGCTTC. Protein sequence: CASSLHLGAHEQCF.

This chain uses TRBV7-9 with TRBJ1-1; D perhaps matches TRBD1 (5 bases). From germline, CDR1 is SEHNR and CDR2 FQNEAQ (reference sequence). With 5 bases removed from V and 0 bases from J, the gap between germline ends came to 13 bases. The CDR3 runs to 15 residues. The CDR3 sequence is CASSPPGEMNTEAFF. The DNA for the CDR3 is TGTGCCAGCAGCCCGCCGGGGGAAATGAACACTGAAGCTTTCTTT.

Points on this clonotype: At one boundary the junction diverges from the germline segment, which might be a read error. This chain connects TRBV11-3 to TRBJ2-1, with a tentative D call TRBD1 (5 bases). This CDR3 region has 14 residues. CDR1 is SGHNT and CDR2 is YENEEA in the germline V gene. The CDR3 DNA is TGTCCCAGCAGCTTAGAAGGGGTTGATAATGAGCGGTTCTTC. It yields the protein CPSSLEGVDNERFF.

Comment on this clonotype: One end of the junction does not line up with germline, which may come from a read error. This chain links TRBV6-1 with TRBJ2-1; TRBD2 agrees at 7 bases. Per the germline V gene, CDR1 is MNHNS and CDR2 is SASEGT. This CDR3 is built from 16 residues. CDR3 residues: CTSSSPGSGTGNEQFF. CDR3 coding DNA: TGTACCAGCTCCTCCCCTGGGAGCGGGACGGGAAATGAGCAGTTCTTC.

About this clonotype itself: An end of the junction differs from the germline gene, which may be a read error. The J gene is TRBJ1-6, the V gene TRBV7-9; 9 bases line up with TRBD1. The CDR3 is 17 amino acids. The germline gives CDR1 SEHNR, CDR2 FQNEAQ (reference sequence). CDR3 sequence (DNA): TGTTCCAGCAGCTCCTACAGGGGGCAGGAGAGTAATTCACCCCTCCACTTT. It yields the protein CSSSSYRGQESNSPLHF.

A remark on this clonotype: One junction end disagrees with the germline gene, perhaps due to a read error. CDR3 DNA: TGTTCCAGCAAAGAGAGCGGGAGCACAGATACACAGTATTTT. Translating it yields CSSKESGSTDTQYF. V is TRBV6-6 and J is TRBJ2-3, with 8 bases aligning to TRBD2. CDR1 MNHNY and CDR2 SVGAGI come from the germline V gene (reference sequence). CDR3 size: 14 residues.

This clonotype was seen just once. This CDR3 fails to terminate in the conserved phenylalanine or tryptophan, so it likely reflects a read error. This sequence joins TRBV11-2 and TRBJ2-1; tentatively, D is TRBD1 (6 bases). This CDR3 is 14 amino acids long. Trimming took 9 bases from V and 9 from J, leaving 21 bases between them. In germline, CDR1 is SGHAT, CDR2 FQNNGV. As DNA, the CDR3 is TGTGCCAGGAGACAGGTTCGGAGAGGAACTGAGCAGTTCTCC. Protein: CARRQVRRGTEQFS.

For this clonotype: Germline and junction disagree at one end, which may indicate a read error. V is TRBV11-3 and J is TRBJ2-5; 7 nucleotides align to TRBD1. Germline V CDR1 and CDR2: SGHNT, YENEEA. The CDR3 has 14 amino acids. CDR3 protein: CASSLGTGEGTQYF. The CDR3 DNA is TGCGCCAGCAGCTTAGGCACAGGGGAAGGGACCCAGTACTTC.

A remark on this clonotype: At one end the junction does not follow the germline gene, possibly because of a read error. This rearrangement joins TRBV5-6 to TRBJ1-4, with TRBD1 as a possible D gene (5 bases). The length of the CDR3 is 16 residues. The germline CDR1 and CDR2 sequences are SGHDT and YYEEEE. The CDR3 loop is CVSSLGPGSTNKKLFF. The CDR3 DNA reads TGTGTCAGCAGCTTGGGGCCCGGATCAACTAATAAAAAACTGTTTTTT.

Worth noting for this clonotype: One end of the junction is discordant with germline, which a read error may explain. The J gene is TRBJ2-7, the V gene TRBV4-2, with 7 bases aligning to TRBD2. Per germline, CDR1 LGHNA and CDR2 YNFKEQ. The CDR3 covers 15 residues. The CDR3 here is CVSSHGTNEPNEQYF. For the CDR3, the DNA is TGTGTCAGCAGCCATGGGACTAACGAGCCTAACGAGCAGTACTTC.

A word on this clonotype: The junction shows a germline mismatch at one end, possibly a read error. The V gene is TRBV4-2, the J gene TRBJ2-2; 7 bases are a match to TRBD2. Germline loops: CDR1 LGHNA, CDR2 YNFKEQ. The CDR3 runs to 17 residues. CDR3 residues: CTSSQESQRGATGELFF. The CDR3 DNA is TGTACCAGCAGCCAGGAGTCCCAGCGGGGCGCGACCGGGGAGCTGTTTTTT.

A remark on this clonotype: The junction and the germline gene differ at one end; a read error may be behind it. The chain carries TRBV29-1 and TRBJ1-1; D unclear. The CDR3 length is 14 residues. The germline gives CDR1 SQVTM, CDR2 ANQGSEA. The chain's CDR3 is CSVEQSGVRTEAFF. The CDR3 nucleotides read TGTAGCGTTGAACAATCGGGTGTAAGGACTGAAGCTTTCTTT.

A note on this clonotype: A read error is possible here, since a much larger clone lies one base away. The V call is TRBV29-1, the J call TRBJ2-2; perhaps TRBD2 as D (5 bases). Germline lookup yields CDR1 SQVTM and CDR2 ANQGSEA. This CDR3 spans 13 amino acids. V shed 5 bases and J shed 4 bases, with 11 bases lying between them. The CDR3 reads CSVPIGGTGELFF. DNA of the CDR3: TGCAGCGTTCCTATTGGAGGCACCGGGGAGCTGTTTTTT.

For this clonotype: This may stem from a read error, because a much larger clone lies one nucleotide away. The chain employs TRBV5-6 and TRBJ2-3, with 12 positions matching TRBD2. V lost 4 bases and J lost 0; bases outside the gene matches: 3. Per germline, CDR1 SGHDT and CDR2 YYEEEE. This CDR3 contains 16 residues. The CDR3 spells CASSRLAGASTDTQYF. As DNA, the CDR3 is TGTGCCAGCAGCAGACTAGCGGGAGCTAGCACAGATACGCAGTATTTT.

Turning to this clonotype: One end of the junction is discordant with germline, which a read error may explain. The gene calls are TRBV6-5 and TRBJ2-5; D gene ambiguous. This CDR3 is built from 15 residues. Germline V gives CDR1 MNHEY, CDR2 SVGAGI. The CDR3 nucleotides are TGTACCAGCAGTTACTCTCAGGACCTCGGGGAGACCCAGTACTTC. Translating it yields CTSSYSQDLGETQYF.

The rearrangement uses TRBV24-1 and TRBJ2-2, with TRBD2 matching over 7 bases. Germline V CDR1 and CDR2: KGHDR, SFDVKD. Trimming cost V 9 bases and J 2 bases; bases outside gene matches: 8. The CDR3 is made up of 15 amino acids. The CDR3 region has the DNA TGTGCCACCGGTCCAGCGGGACGTAACACCGGGGAGCTGTTTTTT. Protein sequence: CATGPAGRNTGELFF.

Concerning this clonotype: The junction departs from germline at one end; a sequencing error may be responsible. The CDR3 sequence: CVSSRTSDEQLF. The CDR3 DNA sequence: TGTGTCAGCAGCCGGACTAGCGATGAGCAGCTCTTC. The gene calls are TRBV4-2 and TRBJ2-1; TRBD2 aligns across 9 bases. The CDR3 loop spans 12 amino acids. Looked up from germline, CDR1 is LGHNA and CDR2 is YNFKEQ.